This is a list of T cell receptor beta chains from one sample in a study of T cell repertoires in cytomegalovirus infection. TCRdb called the reads again in MiXCR, with one record for every CDR3 protein. The sample lists 100,000 to 150,000 distinct CDR3 sequences; under 30% were seen once. Their cognate antigens are unknown. The sequencing input was PBMCs, sequenced either directly or after in vitro stimulation (not recorded which). These receptors were obtained from a human donor in good health (CMV status not recorded). Some clones in this sample may be carry-over from other donors' samples. Each CDR3 is given with its conserved first and last residue. Fields, in order: V gene, D gene, clone size, J gene, CDR3 DNA, CDR3 protein. A D gene is named only where the DNA matches it firmly. Size tells how often a clone was seen (once, few, many) or the class of an expanded clone, and some rows leave it out.

v_call: TRBV29-1; d_call: NA; clone_size: NA; j_call: TRBJ1-4; cdr3_nt: TGCAGCGTTGGATGGTCGGGGGATCGGGGAGAAAAACTGTTTTTT; cdr3_aa: CSVGWSGDRGEKLFF
v_call: TRBV6-1; d_call: TRBD2; clone_size: many; j_call: TRBJ2-1; cdr3_nt: TGTGCCAGCAGATTATCTAGCGGGAGCTCCTACAATGAGCAGTTCTTC; cdr3_aa: CASRLSSGSSYNEQFF
v_call: TRBV6-2/TRBV6-3; d_call: TRBD2; clone_size: NA; j_call: TRBJ2-1; cdr3_nt: TGTGCCAGTACCGGGACTAGCGGCAGCAATGAGCAGTTCTTC; cdr3_aa: CASTGTSGSNEQFF
v_call: TRBV10-3; d_call: NA; clone_size: NA; j_call: TRBJ1-2; cdr3_nt: TGTGCCATCAGTGACCGAGTCGGCTATGGCTACACCTTC; cdr3_aa: CAISDRVGYGYTF
v_call: TRBV30; d_call: TRBD2; clone_size: NA; j_call: TRBJ2-7; cdr3_nt: TGTGCCTGGAGCTCGGGGGGGACATACTACGAGCAGTACTTC; cdr3_aa: CAWSSGGTYYEQYF
v_call: TRBV7-9; d_call: NA; clone_size: NA; j_call: TRBJ1-2; cdr3_nt: TGTGCCAGCAGCTCAACCCGGGACGCTAACTATGGCTACACCTTC; cdr3_aa: CASSSTRDANYGYTF
v_call: TRBV20-1; d_call: NA; clone_size: NA; j_call: TRBJ1-1; cdr3_nt: TGCAGTGCCCGACCCTGGCAGCCGAACACTGAAGCTTTCTTT; cdr3_aa: CSARPWQPNTEAFF
v_call: TRBV6-5; d_call: NA; clone_size: NA; j_call: TRBJ1-2; cdr3_nt: TGTGCCAGCAGTCTTAGGGGGGCCTATGGCTACACCTTC; cdr3_aa: CASSLRGAYGYTF
v_call: TRBV6-4; d_call: NA; clone_size: NA; j_call: TRBJ2-2; cdr3_nt: TGTGCCAGCAGTGACGGCAGTCTCGATAAGCTGTTTTTT; cdr3_aa: CASSDGSLDKLFF
v_call: TRBV6-6; d_call: NA; clone_size: NA; j_call: TRBJ2-2; cdr3_nt: TGTGCCAGCAGTTACCACACCGGGGAGCTGTTTTTT; cdr3_aa: CASSYHTGELFF
v_call: TRBV19; d_call: NA; clone_size: NA; j_call: TRBJ2-1; cdr3_nt: TGTGCCAGTAGTATAACAGGGAGCTCCTACAATGAGCAGTTCTTC; cdr3_aa: CASSITGSSYNEQFF
v_call: TRBV4-1; d_call: TRBD2; clone_size: NA; j_call: TRBJ2-1; cdr3_nt: TGCGCCAGCAGCCAGATACTAGCGGGAGTTTTCAATGAGCAGTTCTTC; cdr3_aa: CASSQILAGVFNEQFF
v_call: TRBV6-2/TRBV6-3; d_call: NA; clone_size: NA; j_call: TRBJ1-1; cdr3_nt: TGTGCCAGCACCTCATCAGGGGTGGAGACTGAAGCTTTCTTT; cdr3_aa: CASTSSGVETEAFF
v_call: TRBV7-6; d_call: TRBD2; clone_size: NA; j_call: TRBJ2-7; cdr3_nt: TGTGCCAGCAGCTTAGAGAGGACTAGCGGGACTAGCTCCTACGAGCAGTACTTC; cdr3_aa: CASSLERTSGTSSYEQYF
v_call: TRBV28; d_call: NA; clone_size: NA; j_call: TRBJ2-5; cdr3_nt: TGTGCCAGCAGTTCCCGGACCGAGCCTAGTTACTTC; cdr3_aa: CASSSRTEPSYF
v_call: TRBV5-4; d_call: NA; clone_size: NA; j_call: TRBJ1-1; cdr3_nt: TGTGCCAGCAGCTACACAATTACAGGGACTGAAGCTTTCTTT; cdr3_aa: CASSYTITGTEAFF
v_call: TRBV11-3; d_call: TRBD2; clone_size: many; j_call: TRBJ2-5; cdr3_nt: TGTGCCAGCAGCCTGGGACTAGCGGGAGGCAGGGAGACCCAGTACTTC; cdr3_aa: CASSLGLAGGRETQYF
v_call: TRBV4-3; d_call: NA; clone_size: NA; j_call: TRBJ1-1; cdr3_nt: TGCGCCAGCAGCCAAGAGGTTGAAACAGCAGCTGAAGCTTTCTTT; cdr3_aa: CASSQEVETAAEAFF
v_call: TRBV7-9; d_call: TRBD2; clone_size: many; j_call: TRBJ2-3; cdr3_nt: TGTGCCAGCAGCTTAGGGACTAGCGGGAACCTAACCTCCCTCCGGTATTGGAACACAGATACGCAGTATTTT; cdr3_aa: CASSLGTSGNLTSLRYWNTDTQYF
v_call: TRBV11-2; d_call: NA; clone_size: few; j_call: TRBJ1-5; cdr3_nt: TGTGCCAGCAGCTTAGCCTCGTATCAGCCCCAGCATTTT; cdr3_aa: CASSLASYQPQHF
v_call: TRBV19; d_call: NA; clone_size: few; j_call: TRBJ1-2; cdr3_nt: TGTGCCAGTAGTATAGACTACCGCTATGGCTACACCTTC; cdr3_aa: CASSIDYRYGYTF
v_call: TRBV7-4; d_call: NA; clone_size: many; j_call: TRBJ1-5; cdr3_nt: TGTGCCAGCAGCTTAGGGACCGAATGGCCCCAGCATTTT; cdr3_aa: CASSLGTEWPQHF
v_call: TRBV5-5; d_call: NA; clone_size: NA; j_call: TRBJ2-3; cdr3_nt: TGTGCCAGCAGCTCCCCGGGGCTCAGCGATACGCAGTATTTT; cdr3_aa: CASSSPGLSDTQYF
v_call: TRBV4-2; d_call: TRBD1; clone_size: few; j_call: TRBJ1-5; cdr3_nt: TGTGCCAGCAGCCAAGAAGACAGGGAGGGTCAGCCCCAGCATTTT; cdr3_aa: CASSQEDREGQPQHF
v_call: TRBV7-9; d_call: NA; clone_size: NA; j_call: TRBJ2-3; cdr3_nt: TGTGCCAGCAGATTAGAAGTCGCTACTAGGTTCCCAGATACGCAGTATTTT; cdr3_aa: CASRLEVATRFPDTQYF
v_call: TRBV7-8; d_call: TRBD2; clone_size: few; j_call: TRBJ2-3; cdr3_nt: TGTGCCAGCAGCACCTCCGGGACTAGCAGGAGAGATACGCAGTATTTT; cdr3_aa: CASSTSGTSRRDTQYF
v_call: TRBV15; d_call: TRBD2; clone_size: NA; j_call: TRBJ2-4; cdr3_nt: TGTGCCACCAGCAGACCACTAGCGGGCCTAGCCAAAAACATTCAGTACTTC; cdr3_aa: CATSRPLAGLAKNIQYF
v_call: TRBV6-2/TRBV6-3; d_call: NA; clone_size: many; j_call: TRBJ2-1; cdr3_nt: TGTGCCAGCGTACGCTACAATGAGCAGTTCTTC; cdr3_aa: CASVRYNEQFF
v_call: TRBV27; d_call: NA; clone_size: few; j_call: TRBJ1-2; cdr3_nt: TGTGCCAGCAGTCGGGTCGGGCTACCCTATGGCTACACCTTC; cdr3_aa: CASSRVGLPYGYTF
v_call: TRBV28; d_call: NA; clone_size: NA; j_call: TRBJ2-3; cdr3_nt: TGTGCCAGCAGTTTACAGCGCCACTACGAGAGCACAGATACGCAGTATTTT; cdr3_aa: CASSLQRHYESTDTQYF
v_call: TRBV7-2; d_call: NA; clone_size: few; j_call: TRBJ2-5; cdr3_nt: TGTGCCAGCAGCTTAGTATCTGAAGAGACCCAGTACTTC; cdr3_aa: CASSLVSEETQYF
v_call: TRBV7-2; d_call: TRBD2; clone_size: many; j_call: TRBJ2-3; cdr3_nt: TGTGCCAGCAGCTTAGGACTAGCGGGAGGGCCGGCAGATACGCAGTATTTT; cdr3_aa: CASSLGLAGGPADTQYF
v_call: TRBV6-6; d_call: NA; clone_size: NA; j_call: TRBJ1-1; cdr3_nt: TGTGCCAGCATCTCCCCGACCAGGGTCACTGAAGCTTTCTTT; cdr3_aa: CASISPTRVTEAFF
v_call: TRBV12-5; d_call: TRBD2; clone_size: NA; j_call: TRBJ2-3; cdr3_nt: TGTGCTAGTGGTTTGGTAGGCGGAAGGGGACTAGCGGGAGTCGCAGATACGCAGTATTTT; cdr3_aa: CASGLVGGRGLAGVADTQYF
v_call: TRBV28; d_call: NA; clone_size: few; j_call: TRBJ2-7; cdr3_nt: TGTGCCAGCAAAGGGGCAGCTGACTACGAGCAGTACTTC; cdr3_aa: CASKGAADYEQYF
v_call: TRBV28; d_call: TRBD2; clone_size: few; j_call: TRBJ2-7; cdr3_nt: TGTGCCAGCAGTACCGGGACTAGCGGTTGGGGCTACGAGCAGTACTTC; cdr3_aa: CASSTGTSGWGYEQYF
v_call: TRBV6-6; d_call: TRBD2; clone_size: NA; j_call: TRBJ2-1; cdr3_nt: TGTGCCAGCAGTTACCCGGGACTAGCGGGGACAGGGGGTGAGCAGTTCTTC; cdr3_aa: CASSYPGLAGTGGEQFF
v_call: TRBV27; d_call: NA; clone_size: many; j_call: TRBJ1-1; cdr3_nt: TGTGCCAGCAGTTTATCCGTGGGGGCCGAAGCTTTCTTT; cdr3_aa: CASSLSVGAEAFF
v_call: TRBV6-8; d_call: NA; clone_size: few; j_call: TRBJ2-5; cdr3_nt: TGTGCCAGCAGACGTCCGGGACTTCAAGAGACCCAGTACTTC; cdr3_aa: CASRRPGLQETQYF
v_call: TRBV7-2; d_call: NA; clone_size: NA; j_call: TRBJ2-2; cdr3_nt: TGTGCCAGCAGCTTACAGGGCGGGGAGCTGTTTTTT; cdr3_aa: CASSLQGGELFF
v_call: TRBV12-3/TRBV12-4; d_call: NA; clone_size: NA; j_call: TRBJ2-7; cdr3_nt: TGTGCCAGCAGTTCAACAGGGAGGGGCGAGCAGTACTTC; cdr3_aa: CASSSTGRGEQYF
v_call: TRBV4-1; d_call: NA; clone_size: NA; j_call: TRBJ2-4; cdr3_nt: TGCGCCAGCAGCCAAGAGCGAGGGGGGGTAAACATTCAGTACTTC; cdr3_aa: CASSQERGGVNIQYF
v_call: TRBV6-5; d_call: NA; clone_size: few; j_call: TRBJ1-6; cdr3_nt: TGTGCCAGCAGTTACTGGTTGGGTGAGGTTAATTCACCCCTCCACTTT; cdr3_aa: CASSYWLGEVNSPLHF
v_call: TRBV27; d_call: TRBD2; clone_size: many; j_call: TRBJ2-5; cdr3_nt: TGTGCCAGCAGTTTAGGGACTAGCGGGAGAAGGGAGACCCAGTACTTC; cdr3_aa: CASSLGTSGRRETQYF